A selection of T cell receptor beta chains follows, all from one sample in a study of T cell responses to AZD1222 COVID-19 vaccine. Clones were read by immunoSEQ multiplex PCR, and TCRdb kept only the in-frame ones, dropping some. This sample has 150,000 to 200,000 clones, with roughly nine tenths found just once. Sequenced material: peripheral blood, taken 28 days after the second AZD1222 dose. The receptors were sampled from an adult who received the AZD1222 COVID-19 vaccine. Both conserved end residues are part of each CDR3. The order of the fields is J gene, D gene, V gene, clone size, CDR3 DNA, CDR3 protein. The D gene is left open where the match is weak. A row's size may be missing; if present it is once, few, many or a size class.

J: TRBJ1-5; D: .; V: TRBV19; size: .; DNA: TGTGCCAGTAGTATCGGCCCAGCGGGCAATCAGCCCCAGCATTTT; CDR3: CASSIGPAGNQPQHF
J: TRBJ1-2; D: .; V: TRBV11-2; size: .; DNA: TGTGCCAGCAGCTTAAATGAGGGGACCTATGGCTACACCTTC; CDR3: CASSLNEGTYGYTF
J: TRBJ1-3; D: .; V: TRBV7-2; size: few; DNA: TGTGCCAGCAGCTCGATCTCGTGGGGAGGCACCATATATTTT; CDR3: CASSSISWGGTIYF
J: TRBJ1-4; D: .; V: TRBV29-1; size: .; DNA: TGCAGCGCTCTCCGGGGGAATGAAAAACTGTTTTTT; CDR3: CSALRGNEKLFF
J: TRBJ1-5; D: .; V: TRBV2; size: .; DNA: TGTGCCAGCAGTGATAGAAGTTACAGGCCCGATCAGCCCCAGCATTTT; CDR3: CASSDRSYRPDQPQHF
J: TRBJ2-1; D: .; V: TRBV10-3; size: .; DNA: TGTGCCATCAGTGAGAGGGGGGTAACAGTATACAATGAGCAGTTCTTC; CDR3: CAISERGVTVYNEQFF
J: TRBJ2-3; D: .; V: TRBV9; size: once; DNA: TGTGCCAGCAGCGTAGACGGGGTGTACACAGATACGCAGTATTTT; CDR3: CASSVDGVYTDTQYF
J: TRBJ2-1; D: .; V: TRBV7-6; size: .; DNA: TGTGCCAGCAGCTCGCGCCTCCCCGAAATTAATGAGCAGTTCTTC; CDR3: CASSSRLPEINEQFF
J: TRBJ1-3; D: .; V: TRBV4-2; size: .; DNA: TGTGCCAGCAGCCAGGAACCAGGGCGGGGAAACACCATATATTTT; CDR3: CASSQEPGRGNTIYF
J: TRBJ1-4; D: .; V: TRBV6-1; size: once; DNA: TGTGCCAGCAGTGAGGGGGCAGGGGACGAAAAACTGTTTTTT; CDR3: CASSEGAGDEKLFF
J: TRBJ2-1; D: TRBD2; V: TRBV12-3/TRBV12-4; size: .; DNA: TGTGCCAGCAGTTCAGGACTAGTTCCGTTCTTC; CDR3: CASSSGLVPFF
J: TRBJ2-5; D: .; V: TRBV27; size: once; DNA: TGTGCCAGCAGTTTATCTAGGTCGGAGACCCAGTACTTC; CDR3: CASSLSRSETQYF
J: TRBJ1-2; D: .; V: TRBV27; size: .; DNA: TGTGCCAGCAGTGCCCGGGACGATCTTCGGGGCTACACCTTC; CDR3: CASSARDDLRGYTF
J: TRBJ2-7; D: TRBD1; V: TRBV19; size: .; DNA: TGTGCCAGTAGTATGACAGGGGCCTCCTACGAGCAGTACTTC; CDR3: CASSMTGASYEQYF
J: TRBJ2-5; D: .; V: TRBV19; size: .; DNA: TGTGCCAGTAGTACCGGCTCAGGCCCAGGCAGGGAGACCCAGTACTTC; CDR3: CASSTGSGPGRETQYF
J: TRBJ1-5; D: TRBD1; V: TRBV7-3; size: .; DNA: TGTGCCAGCAGCTTAAAGTCTCCGGGACAGCAAAATCAGCCCCAGCATTTT; CDR3: CASSLKSPGQQNQPQHF
J: TRBJ2-3; D: TRBD1; V: TRBV4-2; size: .; DNA: TGTGCCAGCAGCCAAGGGACAGGCCACACAGATACGCAGTATTTT; CDR3: CASSQGTGHTDTQYF
J: TRBJ2-7; D: TRBD1; V: TRBV5-4; size: .; DNA: TGTGCCAGCAGGGTGAGCGGACAGGGGTCCTACGAGCAGTACTTC; CDR3: CASRVSGQGSYEQYF
J: TRBJ2-1; D: .; V: TRBV5-4; size: .; DNA: TGTGCCAGCAGCTTAGGGGGATACGACAATGAGCAGTTCTTC; CDR3: CASSLGGYDNEQFF
J: TRBJ1-1; D: TRBD1; V: TRBV5-1; size: .; DNA: TGCGCCAGCAGCACTAAACAGGGGGCAAACACTGAAGCTTTCTTT; CDR3: CASSTKQGANTEAFF
J: TRBJ2-7; D: .; V: TRBV5-4; size: .; DNA: TGTGCCAGCAGCTTGGAAAGGGGGGCCTACGAGCAGTACTTC; CDR3: CASSLERGAYEQYF
J: TRBJ1-6; D: .; V: TRBV5-1; size: .; DNA: TGCGCCAGCAGCTTGTGGCAGGGGAGGAATTCACCCCTCCACTTT; CDR3: CASSLWQGRNSPLHF
J: TRBJ1-1; D: .; V: TRBV19; size: .; DNA: TGTGCCAGTAGTATAGGACGAACTAACACTGAAGCTTTCTTT; CDR3: CASSIGRTNTEAFF
J: TRBJ1-2; D: TRBD1; V: TRBV4-1; size: .; DNA: TGCGCCAGCAGCCAGAGGACAGGCGCTTCTTATGGCTACACCTTC; CDR3: CASSQRTGASYGYTF
J: TRBJ1-1; D: TRBD1; V: TRBV30; size: once; DNA: TGTGCCTGGAGTCCCGGACAGGGGGCCCACACTGAAGCTTTCTTT; CDR3: CAWSPGQGAHTEAFF
J: TRBJ2-7; D: TRBD1; V: TRBV7-6; size: .; DNA: TGTGCCAGCAGCTTAGAGGGACAGGAGGACGAGCAGTACTTC; CDR3: CASSLEGQEDEQYF
J: TRBJ1-2; D: .; V: TRBV7-2; size: once; DNA: TGTGCCAGCAGCCTTAGAACGGCAGGCTATGGCTACACCTTC; CDR3: CASSLRTAGYGYTF
J: TRBJ2-3; D: TRBD2; V: TRBV2; size: .; DNA: TGTGCCAGCAGGGGTGGTAGCGGGGGAAGCACAGATACGCAGTATTTT; CDR3: CASRGGSGGSTDTQYF
J: TRBJ1-5; D: .; V: TRBV4-1; size: .; DNA: TGCGCCAGCAGCCAACTACAGGTGCATCAGCCCCAGCATTTT; CDR3: CASSQLQVHQPQHF
J: TRBJ1-1; D: .; V: TRBV19; size: .; DNA: TGTGCCAGTAGTATTATTAGGGGCCTTGAAGCTTTCTTT; CDR3: CASSIIRGLEAFF
J: TRBJ1-2; D: .; V: TRBV5-1; size: once; DNA: TGCGCCAGCAGCGACGGGACGGCCTCCGTCTATGGCTACACCTTC; CDR3: CASSDGTASVYGYTF
J: TRBJ2-7; D: TRBD1; V: TRBV29-1; size: .; DNA: TGCAGCGTTGTCCCGGGACAGGGGTTATACGAGCAGTACTTC; CDR3: CSVVPGQGLYEQYF
J: TRBJ2-2; D: .; V: TRBV29-1; size: .; DNA: TGCAGCGTTGCTCCTTTGAAAAACACCGGGGAGCTGTTTTTT; CDR3: CSVAPLKNTGELFF
J: TRBJ1-2; D: TRBD1; V: TRBV5-6; size: .; DNA: TGTGCCAGCATCATACAGGGGAGAGGGCGGTATGGCTACACCTTC; CDR3: CASIIQGRGRYGYTF
J: TRBJ2-6; D: TRBD1; V: TRBV6-5; size: .; DNA: TGTGCCAGCAGTCAGGGGGCTGCTGGGGCCAACGTCCTGACTTTC; CDR3: CASSQGAAGANVLTF
J: TRBJ2-7; D: TRBD1; V: TRBV9; size: .; DNA: TGTGCCAGCAGTGGGACAGGGGCCCCCTACGAGCAGTACTTC; CDR3: CASSGTGAPYEQYF
J: TRBJ2-7; D: .; V: TRBV6-5; size: .; DNA: TGTGCCAACTCCGGGGGGCAAGGGTACGAGCAGTACTTC; CDR3: CANSGGQGYEQYF
J: TRBJ1-2; D: .; V: TRBV30; size: .; DNA: TGTGCCTGTCAGAGTTATGGCTACACCTTC; CDR3: CACQSYGYTF
J: TRBJ2-6; D: .; V: TRBV5-4; size: .; DNA: TGTGCCAGCAGCTTAAGACAGCATATATCTGGGGCCAACGTCCTGACTTTC; CDR3: CASSLRQHISGANVLTF
J: TRBJ2-3; D: .; V: TRBV10-2; size: .; DNA: TGCGCCAGCAGTTTACGGGGCGCGCGTTCGGCTAGCACAGATACGCAGTATTTT; CDR3: CASSLRGARSASTDTQYF
J: TRBJ2-7; D: .; V: TRBV6-5; size: .; DNA: TGTGCTTCGGGGGAAGGCCATCCCTACGAGCAGTACTTC; CDR3: CASGEGHPYEQYF
J: TRBJ2-7; D: .; V: TRBV7-9; size: .; DNA: TGTGCCAGCAGCCTCGTCGAAAGGTACTACGAGCAGTACTTC; CDR3: CASSLVERYYEQYF
J: TRBJ2-5; D: TRBD1; V: TRBV9; size: .; DNA: TGTGCCAGCAGCTCCCACACGGACAGGGGGCAGGAGACCCAGTACTTC; CDR3: CASSSHTDRGQETQYF
J: TRBJ2-5; D: .; V: TRBV5-6; size: .; DNA: TGTGCCAGCAGCCTGCCCTCGGGTGTGGAGACCCAGTACTTC; CDR3: CASSLPSGVETQYF
J: TRBJ1-5; D: .; V: TRBV12-3/TRBV12-4; size: .; DNA: TGTGCCAGCTCGGGGAGAGGCAATCAGCCCCAGCATTTT; CDR3: CASSGRGNQPQHF
J: TRBJ1-3; D: TRBD1; V: TRBV6-5; size: .; DNA: TGTGCCAGCAGTTACTCGAGACAGGGGGTAGGAAACACCATATATTTT; CDR3: CASSYSRQGVGNTIYF
J: TRBJ1-3; D: .; V: TRBV7-8; size: .; DNA: TGTGCCAGCAGCCCAGGGGACTCTGGAAACACCATATATTTT; CDR3: CASSPGDSGNTIYF
J: TRBJ1-3; D: .; V: TRBV3-1/TRBV3-2; size: .; DNA: TGTGCCAGCAGCCAAGGTGGAAACACCATATATTTT; CDR3: CASSQGGNTIYF
J: TRBJ2-5; D: .; V: TRBV6-1; size: once; DNA: TGTGCCAGCAGTGGGGTGGGGCAGCTAATACAAGAGACCCAGTACTTC; CDR3: CASSGVGQLIQETQYF
J: TRBJ2-5; D: .; V: TRBV7-9; size: .; DNA: TGTGCCAGCAGCTTATTGACAGGAGAGACCCAGTACTTC; CDR3: CASSLLTGETQYF
J: TRBJ2-2; D: TRBD1; V: TRBV5-4; size: .; DNA: TGTGCCAGCAGCGGACAGGGGATAGAAGGCGGGGAGCTGTTTTTT; CDR3: CASSGQGIEGGELFF
J: TRBJ1-2; D: TRBD1; V: TRBV3-1/TRBV3-2; size: .; DNA: TGTGCCAGCAGCCTCGAGGGGGCAGTCGGCTACACCTTC; CDR3: CASSLEGAVGYTF
J: TRBJ1-1; D: TRBD1; V: TRBV18; size: .; DNA: TGTGCCAGCTCACTGAACAGGGGCGGTCGGATAACTGAAGCTTTCTTT; CDR3: CASSLNRGGRITEAFF
J: TRBJ2-7; D: .; V: TRBV6-1; size: few; DNA: TGTGCCAGCAGTGAGGATGGACAGCAAAGGGAGCAGTACTTC; CDR3: CASSEDGQQREQYF
J: TRBJ1-4; D: .; V: TRBV2; size: .; DNA: TGTGCCAGCAGTGAATTGGGGAGGGCTAATGAAAAACTGTTTTTT; CDR3: CASSELGRANEKLFF